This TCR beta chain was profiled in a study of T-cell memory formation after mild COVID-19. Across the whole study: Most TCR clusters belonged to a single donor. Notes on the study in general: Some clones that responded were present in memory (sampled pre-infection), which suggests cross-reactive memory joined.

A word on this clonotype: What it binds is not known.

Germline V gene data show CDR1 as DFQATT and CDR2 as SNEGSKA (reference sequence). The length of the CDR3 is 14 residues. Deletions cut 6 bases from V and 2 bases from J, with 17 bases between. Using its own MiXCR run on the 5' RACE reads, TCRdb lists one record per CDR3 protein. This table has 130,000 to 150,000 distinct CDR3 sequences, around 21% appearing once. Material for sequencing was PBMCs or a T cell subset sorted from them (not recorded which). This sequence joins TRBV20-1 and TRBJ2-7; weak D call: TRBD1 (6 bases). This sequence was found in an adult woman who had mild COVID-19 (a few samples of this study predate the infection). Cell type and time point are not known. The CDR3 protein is CSAPHGTRTYEQYF. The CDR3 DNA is TGCAGTGCCCCGCACGGGACAAGGACCTACGAGCAGTACTTC.